Each of the 32 T cell receptor beta chains below was sequenced from the same sample in a study of technical replicates of blood from several donors. Clones were read by immunoSEQ multiplex PCR, and TCRdb kept only the in-frame ones, dropping some. The profile covers tens of thousands of clones, with under 95% appearing a single time and about 0.4% taken by the ten largest. Sequencing was performed on T cells isolated from PBMCs. The receptor set was obtained from a human donor in good health.

This chain connects TRBV4-2 to TRBJ2-2; 8 nucleotides agree with TRBD1. Germline trimming cut 4 bases from V and 0 bases from J; bases unmatched to any gene: 4. CDR1 and CDR2 from the germline V gene are LGHNA and YNFKEQ. CDR3 length: 16 residues. The CDR3 loop is CASSPQGAANTGELFF. The CDR3 DNA reads TGTGCCAGCAGCCCGCAGGGGGCGGCGAACACCGGGGAGCTGTTTTTT.

The chain couples TRBV7-9 to TRBJ1-5; D unclear. V was clipped by 7 bases and J by 0 bases, with 7 bases between them. This CDR3 is 13 amino acids long. The V gene's germline CDR1 is SEHNR and CDR2 FQNEAQ (reference sequence). CDR3 sequence: CASTGTSNQPQHF. The CDR3 bases are TGTGCCAGCACAGGAACTAGCAATCAGCCCCAGCATTTT.

V gene TRBV7-9 combines with J gene TRBJ2-5, with D perhaps TRBD1 (6 bases). V was shortened by 5 bases and J by 4 bases, with 17 bases between the two germline ends. From germline, CDR1 is SEHNR and CDR2 FQNEAQ (reference sequence). This CDR3 is 15 amino acids long. This CDR3 reads CASSPNTGFGETQYF. CDR3 nucleotide sequence: TGTGCCAGCAGCCCTAATACAGGGTTTGGAGAGACCCAGTACTTC.

This chain joins TRBV27 and TRBJ2-7; a weak D match, TRBD2 (6 bases). The CDR3 length is 12 residues. CDR1 and CDR2 (germline): MNHEY, SMNVEV (reference sequence). Trimming removed 5 bases at V and 10 bases at J, with 15 bases between. DNA of the CDR3: TGTGCCAGCAGTCTTATCGGGGGTACACAGTACTTC. It encodes CASSLIGGTQYF.

This chain connects TRBV6-5 to TRBJ1-2, with D tentatively TRBD1 (5 bases). This CDR3 region has 16 residues. Trimming cost V 1 base and J 4 bases, with 16 bases left between them. Germline CDR1 reads MNHEY; CDR2 reads SVGAGI. DNA for the CDR3: TGTGCCAGCAGTTACTTGTTAGTCGGTGGGGCCTATGGCTACACCTTC. Amino acid sequence: CASSYLLVGGAYGYTF.

The rearrangement joins TRBV4-1 to TRBJ2-7; 13 positions match TRBD2. The J segment lost 2 bases and the V segment lost 4 bases, leaving 5 bases of the junction unmatched. The V gene's germline CDR1 is MGHRA and CDR2 YSYEKL. The CDR3 contains 16 residues. CDR3 bases: TGCGCCAGCAGCCGTTCACTAGCGGGAGGGCCCTACGAGCAGTACTTC. This gives the protein CASSRSLAGGPYEQYF.

This clone occurred once. The CDR3 spells CASSERLAGMNTGELFF. The CDR3 coding sequence is TGTGCCAGCAGCGAGAGACTAGCGGGCATGAACACCGGGGAGCTGTTTTTT. The genes are TRBV7-9 and TRBJ2-2; TRBD2 matches 10 bases. Germline V gene data show CDR1 as SEHNR and CDR2 as FQNEAQ (reference sequence). V gave up 5 bases and J gave up 1 base; unmatched junction bases: 7. The CDR3 has 17 amino acids. Complete variable domain (other parts from reference TRBV7-9 and TRBJ2-2): DTGVSQNPRHKITKRGQNVTFRCDPISEHNRLYWYRQTLGQGPEFLTYFQNEAQLEKSRLLSDRFSAERPKGSFSTLEIQRTEQGDSAMYLCASSERLAGMNTGELFFGEGSRLTVL.

The chain recombines TRBV6-5 with TRBJ2-3; weak D call: TRBD1 (8 bases). The germline CDR1 and CDR2 sequences are MNHEY and SVGAGI. Trimming took off 7 bases at V and 7 bases at J, with 21 bases between the two ends. This CDR3 has 15 residues. CDR3 in amino acids: CASTPGGGSVNTQYF. DNA for the CDR3: TGTGCCAGCACCCCAGGGGGCGGGAGTGTGAATACGCAGTATTTT.

In this sample, this clone turned up once. This chain uses TRBV30 with TRBJ1-5; no definite D call. This CDR3 is built from 14 residues. V lost 2 bases, J lost 4 bases, and 12 bases lay in between. CDR1 and CDR2 (germline): GTSNPN, SVGIG (reference sequence). CDR3 bases: TGTGCCTGGAGTCGGTACGGTATTAATCAGCCCCAGCATTTT. Its protein is CAWSRYGINQPQHF.

This clone came up once. The V gene is TRBV11-2, the J gene TRBJ2-3; tentative D call: TRBD2 (5 bases). The germline gives CDR1 SGHAT, CDR2 FQNNGV. With 2 bases removed from V and 5 bases from J, the gap between germline ends came to 11 bases. This CDR3 spans 14 amino acids. As DNA, the CDR3 is TGTGCCAGCAGCTTAATGGGAGTTGGAGATACGCAGTATTTT. This codes for CASSLMGVGDTQYF.

The rearrangement joins TRBV30 to TRBJ1-1, with 10 nucleotides matching TRBD1. This CDR3 has 13 amino acids. The germline gives CDR1 GTSNPN, CDR2 SVGIG (reference sequence). J gave up 10 bases and V 5 bases, and 10 bases lay outside the gene matches. DNA of the CDR3: TGTGCCTGGGTGGACGGGACAGGGGTTCCAGCTTTCTTT. Protein: CAWVDGTGVPAFF.

This sequence joins TRBV5-5 and TRBJ1-1, with D possibly TRBD1 on 6 matching bases. Per germline, CDR1 SGHKS and CDR2 YYEKEE (reference sequence). V was clipped by 2 bases and J by 0 bases, with 11 bases between them. The CDR3 loop spans 15 amino acids. The CDR3 protein is CASSFMTGMNTEAFF. CDR3 in DNA: TGTGCCAGCAGCTTCATGACAGGAATGAACACTGAAGCTTTCTTT.

V gene TRBV7-2 combines with J gene TRBJ2-1; TRBD2 matches at 7 bases. With V trimmed by 5 bases and J by 6 bases, 7 bases remained unmatched. Germline values: CDR1 SGHTA, CDR2 FQGNSA. The CDR3 has 14 residues. The CDR3 DNA follows: TGTGCCAGCAGCCCGACTAGCTTGAGCAATGAGCAGTTCTTC. Translating gives CASSPTSLSNEQFF. Full variable domain (outside the CDR3, taken from reference TRBV7-2 and TRBJ2-1): GAGVSQSPSNKVTEKGKDVELRCDPISGHTALYWYRQSLGQGLEFLIYFQGNSAPDKSGLPSDRFSAERTGGSVSTLTIQRTQQEDSAVYLCASSPTSLSNEQFFGPGTRLTVL.

The chain couples TRBV7-2 to TRBJ2-7; 9 bases are shared with TRBD2. With 5 bases clipped from V and 2 bases from J, the junction kept 4 bases outside the gene matches. CDR1 and CDR2 from the germline V gene are SGHTA and FQGNSA. The CDR3 is made up of 14 amino acids. In nucleotides, the CDR3 is TGTGCCAGCAGCCTTAGCGGGGGCGCCTACGAGCAGTACTTC. Translated, it gives CASSLSGGAYEQYF.

The chain couples TRBV10-1 to TRBJ2-3; TRBD2 agrees at 13 bases. The CDR3 spans 17 residues. The germline V gene encodes CDR1 WNHNN and CDR2 SYGVQD (reference sequence). Trimming removed 3 bases from V and 0 bases from J; junction bases left unmatched: 3. The CDR3 DNA reads as TGCGCCAGCAGTGAAGGGACTAGCGGGACTAGCACAGATACGCAGTATTTT. This codes for CASSEGTSGTSTDTQYF.

The rearrangement links TRBV19 to TRBJ1-5, with 9 bases that match TRBD1. The CDR3 is 16 amino acids. The V segment lost 8 bases and the J segment 4 bases; nucleotides outside the gene matches: 12. Germline assignment: CDR1 LNHDA and CDR2 SQIVND (reference sequence). CDR3: CASLGDRDFSNQPQHF. The CDR3, as DNA: TGTGCCAGTTTAGGGGACAGGGATTTTAGTAATCAGCCCCAGCATTTT. The full variable domain, with the rest looked up from reference TRBV19 and TRBJ1-5, is DGGITQSPKYLFRKEGQNVTLSCEQNLNHDAMYWYRQDPGQGLRLIYYSQIVNDFQKGDIAEGYSVSREKKESFPLTVTSAQKNPTAFYLCASLGDRDFSNQPQHFGDGTRLSIL.

The chain employs TRBV27 and TRBJ2-5; 7 bases agree with TRBD1. The CDR3 has 15 residues. V shed 6 bases, J shed 6 bases, and the junction held 13 bases outside the gene matches. From germline, CDR1 is MNHEY and CDR2 SMNVEV (reference sequence). CDR3 sequence: CASSSQGPLSQTQYF. CDR3 in DNA: TGTGCCAGCAGCTCACAGGGGCCCTTAAGCCAGACCCAGTACTTC.

This clone was counted a single time. The chain uses TRBV9 and TRBJ2-1; D is possibly TRBD2 (7 bases). Germline V gene data show CDR1 as SGDLS and CDR2 as YYNGEE. V was clipped by 0 bases and J by 5 bases, with 18 bases between them. The CDR3 totals 17 residues. The DNA of the CDR3 is TGTGCCAGCAGCGTAGCTAGGGGGGGAGGTTTCCACAATGAGCAGTTCTTC. Encoded protein: CASSVARGGGFHNEQFF.

The CDR3 DNA reads as TGTGCCAGCAGTTACTTTGGTCAGGGAAAGCGAGAGACCCAGTACTTC. It codes for CASSYFGQGKRETQYF. The chain joins TRBV6-5 to TRBJ2-5; D may be TRBD1 (5 bases). V was clipped by 1 base and J by 4 bases, with 16 bases between them. The CDR3 has 16 amino acids. CDR1 and CDR2 (germline): MNHEY, SVGAGI.

V usage is TRBV13 and J usage is TRBJ1-2; D gene uncertain. The V and J ends lost 6 bases and 6 bases respectively, with 26 bases between them. Germline CDR1 and CDR2: PRHDT and FYEKMQ (reference sequence). CDR3 size: 17 residues. The CDR3 DNA is TGTGCCAGCAGGGATTTAACATACTTTGGCGGCCAGCATGGCTACACCTTC. This sequence encodes CASRDLTYFGGQHGYTF.

V and J are TRBV30 and TRBJ1-3; D perhaps matches TRBD1 (6 bases). The CDR3 extends over 15 amino acids. Germline CDR1 is GTSNPN and CDR2 is SVGIG (reference sequence). Trimming took off 1 base at V and 0 bases at J, with 10 bases between the two ends. CDR3 sequence (DNA): TGTGCCTGGAGTGATTGGGGGCTCTCTGGAAACACCATATATTTT. Encoded protein: CAWSDWGLSGNTIYF. The complete variable domain, with remaining parts taken from reference TRBV30 and TRBJ1-3, reads SQTIHQWPATLVQPVGSPLSLECTVEGTSNPNLYWYRQAAGRGLQLLFYSVGIGQISSEVPQNLSASRPQDRQFILSSKKLLLSDSGFYLCAWSDWGLSGNTIYFGEGSWLTVV.

The CDR3 DNA follows: TGTGCCAGCAGCATCGACAGGTCGTCGACCCCCTACGAGCAGTACTTC. It is translated as CASSIDRSSTPYEQYF. The V call is TRBV7-2, the J call TRBJ2-7; perhaps TRBD1 as D (6 bases). CDR3 length equals 16 residues. The germline V and J ends were trimmed by 5 bases and 2 bases, with 19 bases remaining between them. Germline CDR1 and CDR2: SGHTA and FQGNSA.

Turning to this clone: At the DNA level, this CDR3 is encoded by other sequences in the same sample as well. J is TRBJ1-2 and V is TRBV25-1, with D tentatively TRBD1 (6 bases). Germline values: CDR1 MGHDK, CDR2 SYGVNS. Trimming stripped 3 bases from V and 7 bases from J, with 9 bases between. CDR3 size: 12 residues. In DNA form, the CDR3 reads TGTGCCAGCAGTGAGTCAGGGGTTGGCTACACCTTC. Encoded protein: CASSESGVGYTF.

The chain uses TRBV6-1 and TRBJ2-1; D gene unclear. CDR3 length equals 10 residues. V was shortened by 3 bases and J by 14 bases, with 8 bases between the two germline ends. Germline V gene sequence: CDR1 MNHNS, CDR2 SASEGT. The CDR3 region is CASSDVLKFF. The CDR3 DNA is TGTGCCAGCAGTGACGTCCTAAAGTTCTTC.

CDR3: CSSRLAENNEQFF. Written as DNA, the CDR3 is TGCAGCTCGCGACTAGCGGAAAACAATGAGCAGTTCTTC. V gene TRBV29-1 combines with J gene TRBJ2-1, with 9 positions matching TRBD2. The germline gives CDR1 SQVTM, CDR2 ANQGSEA. The CDR3 spans 13 residues. Trimming at V came to 8 bases and at J to 5 bases, leaving 7 bases not matched to a gene.

The rearrangement uses TRBV28 and TRBJ2-7; TRBD2 matches at 11 bases. The CDR3 contains 14 residues. The J segment lost 2 bases and the V segment lost 4 bases, leaving 1 base of the junction unmatched. The germline gives CDR1 MDHEN, CDR2 SYDVKM. The CDR3 here is CASSYSGRAYEQYF. DNA of the CDR3: TGTGCCAGCAGTTATAGCGGGAGGGCCTACGAGCAGTACTTC.

The chain is built from TRBV5-4 and TRBJ2-5, with TRBD2 as a possible D gene (7 bases). With 0 bases removed from V and 5 bases from J, the gap between germline ends came to 17 bases. The germline CDR1 and CDR2 sequences are SGHNT and YYREEE (reference sequence). This CDR3 is built from 16 residues. CDR3 in DNA: TGTGCCAGCAGCTTGGCAGGAGGGGGGGGAGGCGAGACCCAGTACTTC. Translated: CASSLAGGGGGETQYF. The full variable domain, rest sourced from reference TRBV5-4 and TRBJ2-5, is ETGVTQSPTHLIKTRGQQVTLRCSSQSGHNTVSWYQQALGQGPQFIFQYYREEENGRGNFPPRFSGLQFPNYSSELNVNALELDDSALYLCASSLAGGGGGETQYFGPGTRLLVL.

The J gene is TRBJ2-7, the V gene TRBV19; D uncertain. Germline loops: CDR1 LNHDA, CDR2 SQIVND (reference sequence). Between the trimmed V and J ends, which lost 3 bases and 7 bases, there was a span of 19 bases. This CDR3 has 15 residues. The CDR3 reads CASSMNPTPPIEQYF. The DNA of the CDR3 is TGTGCCAGTAGTATGAACCCGACACCCCCTATTGAGCAGTACTTC.

The rearrangement joins TRBV4-2 to TRBJ2-7, with no clear D. CDR1 LGHNA and CDR2 YNFKEQ come from the germline V gene. This CDR3 contains 15 residues. The germline V and J ends were trimmed by 0 bases and 0 bases, with 9 bases remaining between them. Here the CDR3 DNA reads TGTGCCAGCAGCCAAGACCCTAGTTTCTCCTACGAGCAGTACTTC. Encoded protein: CASSQDPSFSYEQYF.

The chain joins TRBV4-2 to TRBJ2-7; 7 bases align to TRBD2. The CDR3 runs to 14 residues. Unmatched junction bases numbered 6, after V lost 3 bases and J lost 4 bases. The germline CDR1 and CDR2 sequences are LGHNA and YNFKEQ. CDR3 protein: CASSQGGETYEQYF. Here the CDR3 DNA reads TGTGCCAGCAGCCAGGGGGGGGAAACGTACGAGCAGTACTTC.

The chain is built from TRBV6-6 and TRBJ1-2; D ambiguous. CDR3 size: 14 residues. The V gene's germline CDR1 is MNHNY and CDR2 SVGAGI (reference sequence). Trimming pared 0 bases from V and 3 bases from J, leaving 8 bases between. This CDR3 is CASSYSEGYYGYTF. The CDR3 DNA is TGTGCCAGCAGTTACTCGGAGGGCTACTATGGCTACACCTTC.

The count of this clone is one. The V call is TRBV6-1, the J call TRBJ1-1; TRBD1 matches 11 bases. After removal of 6 bases from V and 4 bases from J, the junction contained 4 bases not matched to a gene. The CDR3 totals 14 residues. Germline CDR1 MNHNS, CDR2 SASEGT. The CDR3 region has the DNA TGTGCCAGCAGCCTAGGACAGGGGGCCACTGAAGCTTTCTTT. Its translation: CASSLGQGATEAFF.